Shown below are 26 T cell receptor beta chains from a single sample sequenced in a study of T-cell reconstitution after alpha-beta-depleted transplantation in children. Using unique molecular identifiers, the investigators prepared the TCRbeta library. TCRdb fed the PCR reads into MiXCR, producing one record per CDR3 protein. The sample has about 980,000 distinct CDR3 sequences; about 29% are singletons. The sample in question was PBMCs, mostly from graft donor cells, obtained 360 days after TCRalphabeta/CD19-depleted stem cell transplant. These receptors were collected from a boy under two years old who had a stem cell transplant for SCID, so the T cells may come from the graft donor.

This clonotype was observed a few times. The rearrangement uses TRBV20-1 and TRBJ2-5, with unresolved D. The V end was cut by 7 bases, the J end by 4 bases, with 7 bases between. From germline, CDR1 is DFQATT and CDR2 SNEGSKA (reference sequence). The CDR3 loop spans 10 amino acids. CDR3 nucleotides: TGCAGTGGTGGCAGAGAGACCCAGTACTTC. This encodes CSGGRETQYF.

The V and J genes are TRBV3-1 and TRBJ2-1; 7 bases align to TRBD1. This CDR3 has 15 amino acids. V gave up 4 bases and J gave up 3 bases; unmatched junction bases: 6. Germline V gives CDR1 LGHDT, CDR2 YNNKEL (reference sequence). The CDR3 sequence is CASSPGQTFYNEQFF. The CDR3 region has the DNA TGTGCCAGCAGCCCGGGACAGACTTTCTACAATGAGCAGTTCTTC.

This clonotype was counted at least ten times. The rearrangement uses TRBV5-1 and TRBJ2-7; D is possibly TRBD1 or TRBD2 (5 bases each). Germline lookup yields CDR1 SGHRS and CDR2 YFSETQ. V was shortened by 4 bases and J by 0 bases, with 14 bases between the two germline ends. The CDR3 runs 15 residues. The DNA of the CDR3 is TGCGCCAGCAGCAGGGACGGAAAGAGCTCCTACGAGCAGTACTTC. Translation: CASSRDGKSSYEQYF.

The rearrangement links TRBV5-1 to TRBJ2-7; D could derive from TRBD1 or TRBD2 (6 bases each). Germline V lookup: CDR1 SGHRS, CDR2 YFSETQ. The CDR3 length is 13 residues. Trimming took 6 bases from V and 9 from J, leaving 19 bases between them. The CDR3 spells CASTGDSIRGQYF. The CDR3 bases are TGCGCCAGCACAGGGGACTCCATTCGCGGGCAGTACTTC.

J is TRBJ1-1 and V is TRBV7-9, with D uncertain. The V end lost 5 bases, the J end lost 7 bases, and 17 bases lay between the germline ends. This CDR3 region has 14 residues. The V gene's germline CDR1 is SEHNR and CDR2 FQNEAQ (reference sequence). CDR3 coding DNA: TGTGCCAGCAGCCTTAGCCCGACACGGAATGAAGCTTTCTTT. It codes for CASSLSPTRNEAFF.

The gene calls are TRBV7-8 and TRBJ2-3; D is uncertain. CDR1 is SGHVS and CDR2 is FQNEAQ in the germline V gene. CDR3 length: 15 amino acids. Trimming stripped 5 bases from V and 1 base from J, with 13 bases between. The CDR3 DNA is TGTGCCAGCAGCCTCCTGCGTACTCGCACAGATACGCAGTATTTT. This gives the protein CASSLLRTRTDTQYF.

This chain connects TRBV20-1 to TRBJ2-6; possible D gene TRBD1, 6 bases. CDR3 length equals 16 residues. The V end lost 3 bases, the J end lost 4 bases, and 16 bases lay between the germline ends. From germline, CDR1 is DFQATT and CDR2 SNEGSKA (reference sequence). The chain's CDR3 is CSARRQGNWGANVLTF. The CDR3 DNA follows: TGCAGTGCTAGGCGGCAGGGGAATTGGGGGGCCAACGTCCTGACTTTC.

In this sample, this clonotype turned up once. V is TRBV2 and J is TRBJ2-6; D unresolved. This CDR3 has 14 amino acids. CDR1 and CDR2 (germline): SNHLY, FYNNEI. The V and J ends lost 5 bases and 4 bases respectively, with 9 bases between them. The CDR3 DNA reads as TGTGCCAGCAGTTTGTCAATCGGGGCCAACGTCCTGACTTTC. Its protein is CASSLSIGANVLTF.

The chain has TRBV4-1 and TRBJ2-4, with D perhaps matching TRBD2 (7 bases). V lost 3 bases and J lost 5, with 32 bases in between. From germline, CDR1 is MGHRA and CDR2 YSYEKL. The CDR3 is 21 amino acids. The CDR3 DNA is TGCGCCAGCAGCCAGGGGAGGGCCGACGTTCCACGGGGGGCGCGAGAAAACATTCAGTACTTC. Translating it yields CASSQGRADVPRGARENIQYF.

This clonotype showed up just a few times. The gene calls are TRBV7-9 and TRBJ2-7; D not certain. The germline V gene has CDR1 SEHNR and CDR2 FQNEAQ (reference sequence). V lost 2 bases, J lost 0 bases, and 14 bases lay in between. The CDR3 contains 16 residues. The CDR3 reads CASSLWRRSSSYEQYF. The CDR3 nucleotides read TGTGCCAGCAGCTTATGGAGACGGTCGAGCTCCTACGAGCAGTACTTC.

The table lists this clonotype with a few counts. The germline gene is not matched at one end of the junction; a read error may be the cause. The genes are TRBV5-5 and TRBJ2-7; possible D gene TRBD2, 6 bases. CDR1 is SGHKS, CDR2 YYEKEE, per germline (reference sequence). The CDR3 has 14 residues. In DNA, the CDR3 is TGTGCCAGCAGCCTAGGAGAGGCCAGCGGCGGAGGAGGGTTC. Protein: CASSLGEASGGGGF.

This clonotype was detected ten times or more. V is TRBV24-1 and J is TRBJ2-1; 10 bases agree with TRBD1. Looked up from germline, CDR1 is KGHDR and CDR2 is SFDVKD. V was clipped by 3 bases and J by 2 bases; unmatched bases: 9. The CDR3 loop spans 18 amino acids. The CDR3 sequence is CATSDPETGTGAYNEQFF. As DNA, the CDR3 is TGTGCCACCAGTGATCCCGAAACCGGGACAGGGGCCTACAATGAGCAGTTCTTC.

Comments on this clonotype: Sequence at one end of the junction differs from germline and may be a read error. This chain joins TRBV9 and TRBJ1-1; 9 bases map to TRBD1. Per germline, CDR1 SGDLS and CDR2 YYNGEE. The CDR3 covers 15 residues. In DNA form, the CDR3 reads TGTGCCAGCAGCGTAGAGGACAGGGGAGGGAATGAAGCTTTGTTT. Protein: CASSVEDRGGNEALF. Filled out from reference TRBV9 and TRBJ1-1, the complete variable domain reads DSGVTQTPKHLITATGQRVTLRCSPRSGDLSVYWYQQSLDQGLQFLIQYYNGEERAKGNILERFSAQQFPDLHSELNLSSLELGDSALYFCASSVEDRGGNEALFGQGTRLTVV.

The CDR3 DNA reads TGCAGTGCCACGGCTTCTGACAGAAACACTGAAGCTTTCTTT. Amino acids: CSATASDRNTEAFF. The chain couples TRBV20-1 to TRBJ1-1; possibly TRBD1 for D (5 bases). V was trimmed by 6 bases and J by 2 bases, leaving 16 bases between them. CDR3 size: 14 residues. Per the germline V gene, CDR1 is DFQATT and CDR2 is SNEGSKA (reference sequence).

This clonotype was seen many times. This rearrangement joins TRBV6-9 to TRBJ1-5, with 7 bases fitting TRBD1. Germline V gene data show CDR1 as MNHGY and CDR2 as SVAAGI. The J segment lost 6 bases and the V segment lost 0 bases, leaving 11 bases of the junction unmatched. The CDR3 sequence is 17 residues long. In DNA, the CDR3 is TGTGCCAGCAGTTATTCCCGTGACAGGGCGGGGAGTCAGCCCCAGCATTTT. Translated, it gives CASSYSRDRAGSQPQHF.

This clonotype was observed a few times. CDR3 nucleotide sequence: TGTGCCAGCAGCCAAAGGGACAATTCGGAGACCCAGTACTTC. Its translation: CASSQRDNSETQYF. J is TRBJ2-5 and V is TRBV4-2; a possible D gene is TRBD1 (6 bases). The CDR3 has 14 residues. The ends were cut back, 2 bases at V and 5 bases at J, with 12 bases in the middle. Germline V gene lookup returns CDR1 LGHNA and CDR2 YNFKEQ.

A few counts support this clonotype. The chain has TRBV9 and TRBJ1-2, with D hard to call. The CDR3 extends over 16 amino acids. Trimming removed 0 bases at V and 1 base at J, with 13 bases between. Germline V gene sequence: CDR1 SGDLS, CDR2 YYNGEE. The CDR3 region is CASSVGLWGSNYGYTF. The CDR3 nucleotides read TGTGCCAGCAGCGTAGGGCTCTGGGGAAGTAACTATGGCTACACCTTC. Complete variable domain (other parts from reference TRBV9 and TRBJ1-2): DSGVTQTPKHLITATGQRVTLRCSPRSGDLSVYWYQQSLDQGLQFLIQYYNGEERAKGNILERFSAQQFPDLHSELNLSSLELGDSALYFCASSVGLWGSNYGYTFGSGTRLTVV.

This CDR3 is CASTSGGPSQETQYF. In DNA, the CDR3 is TGTGCCAGCACCAGCGGGGGGCCCTCCCAAGAGACCCAGTACTTC. The rearrangement uses TRBV12-3 or TRBV12-4 and TRBJ2-5; 9 nucleotides match TRBD2. This CDR3 is 15 amino acids long. The J segment lost 1 base and the V segment lost 7 bases, leaving 7 bases of the junction unmatched.

This chain connects TRBV11-2 to TRBJ2-4; D tentatively fits TRBD1 or TRBD2 (5 bases each). CDR3 size: 17 residues. Trimming pared 3 bases from V and 1 base from J, leaving 16 bases between. Germline CDR1 and CDR2: SGHAT and FQNNGV. The CDR3 is CASSFNRDGVAKNIQYF. CDR3 sequence (DNA): TGTGCCAGCAGCTTCAACCGGGACGGTGTTGCCAAAAACATTCAGTACTTC.

This clonotype was counted many times. The gene calls are TRBV4-2 and TRBJ2-2, with TRBD1 as a possible D gene (6 bases). V lost 1 base, J lost 5 bases, and 14 bases lay in between. CDR3 length: 16 residues. CDR1 is LGHNA and CDR2 is YNFKEQ in the germline V gene. Here the CDR3 DNA reads TGTGCCAGCAGCCAAGGGTCAGGGGCGTATACCGGGGAGCTGTTTTTT. Translating it yields CASSQGSGAYTGELFF.

This clonotype has a handful of counts. This chain uses TRBV12-3 or TRBV12-4 with TRBJ2-5; tentative D call: TRBD2 (5 bases). The CDR3 length is 16 residues. Between the trimmed V and J ends, which lost 5 bases and 0 bases, there was a span of 16 bases. The CDR3 DNA reads TGTGCCAGCAGTCGAGGCGCGCGGACTTACCAAGAGACCCAGTACTTC. It yields the protein CASSRGARTYQETQYF.

The V and J genes are TRBV7-2 and TRBJ2-3; 11 bases map to TRBD2. CDR3 size: 17 residues. After removal of 5 bases from V and 0 bases from J, the junction contained 7 bases not matched to a gene. The germline gives CDR1 SGHTA, CDR2 FQGNSA. DNA for the CDR3: TGTGCCAGCAGCCGCGGACTAGCGGGCTATAGCACAGATACGCAGTATTTT. Translation gives CASSRGLAGYSTDTQYF.

This clonotype has ten or more counts. V is TRBV24-1 and J is TRBJ2-3; no clear D gene. The CDR3 runs 12 residues. Trimming removed 3 bases from V and 11 bases from J, with 11 bases in between. Germline V gene sequence: CDR1 KGHDR, CDR2 SFDVKD. CDR3 coding DNA: TGTGCCACCAGTGATAATAGTGGGCTGCAGTATTTT. Translated: CATSDNSGLQYF.

V gene TRBV12-3 or TRBV12-4 combines with J gene TRBJ2-3; weak D call: TRBD1 (5 bases). There are 13 residues in the CDR3. Trimming shortened V by 4 bases and J by 5 bases, and 10 bases separated the two germline ends. As DNA, the CDR3 is TGTGCCAGCAGTTCCTTTCAGGGAGATACGCAGTATTTT. It is translated as CASSSFQGDTQYF.

Only one count was recorded for this clonotype. The CDR3 nucleotides are TGTGCCAGCCCACGCCCTGGCAGGGAGGACACTAATAACTACGAGCAGTACTTC. Translated, it gives CASPRPGREDTNNYEQYF. The J gene is TRBJ2-7, the V gene TRBV12-3 or TRBV12-4, with D maybe TRBD2 (6 bases). V was trimmed by 8 bases and J by 3 bases, leaving 29 bases between them. This CDR3 spans 18 amino acids.

J is TRBJ2-3 and V is TRBV9, with TRBD2 matching over 10 bases. CDR1 and CDR2 (germline): SGDLS, YYNGEE. The CDR3 runs to 17 residues. V shed 6 bases, J shed 2 bases, and the junction held 12 bases outside the gene matches. CDR3 DNA: TGTGCCAGCACCCTAAGTCCCAGCGGGGGGGACACAGATACGCAGTATTTT. Translation gives CASTLSPSGGDTDTQYF.